The rows below give T cell receptor beta chains drawn from one sample of a study of shared clonotypes between healthy human individuals. The data were produced by immunoSEQ multiplex PCR, yet TCRdb's version contains in-frame clones alone and is incomplete. The sample has millions of clones, more than 90% seen once. The material sequenced was naive CD4+ T cells sorted from blood. These receptors were collected from a man between 18 and 29 years old in good health. The CDR3 runs from the conserved cysteine through the conserved F or W. The order of the fields is D gene, clone size, J gene, CDR3 length, V gene, CDR3 DNA, CDR3 protein. The D gene is left open where the match is weak. A clone size is listed for some rows: how often the clone was seen (once, few, many), or a class if it is expanded.

d_gene: TRBD1; abundance: NA; j_gene: TRBJ2-3; len: 15; v_gene: TRBV5-1; CDR3nt: TGCGCCAGCAGCATGGGACAGGGTAGCACAGATACGCAGTATTTT; CDR3aa: CASSMGQGSTDTQYF
d_gene: NA; abundance: NA; j_gene: TRBJ1-1; len: 13; v_gene: TRBV5-6; CDR3nt: TGTGCCAGCAGCTTGCAAGGCGGCACTGAAGCTTTCTTT; CDR3aa: CASSLQGGTEAFF
d_gene: NA; abundance: NA; j_gene: TRBJ1-1; len: 11; v_gene: TRBV28; CDR3nt: TGTGCCAGCCACCTGAACACTGAAGCTTTCTTT; CDR3aa: CASHLNTEAFF
d_gene: TRBD2; abundance: NA; j_gene: TRBJ2-1; len: 15; v_gene: TRBV11-2; CDR3nt: TGTGCCAGCAGCCTCTTTTCGGGAGGGCGCAATGAGCAGTTCTTC; CDR3aa: CASSLFSGGRNEQFF
d_gene: NA; abundance: few; j_gene: TRBJ1-1; len: 12; v_gene: TRBV6-5; CDR3nt: TGTGCCAGCAGCCGTGATAACGCTGAAGCTTTCTTT; CDR3aa: CASSRDNAEAFF
d_gene: NA; abundance: NA; j_gene: TRBJ2-7; len: 12; v_gene: TRBV15; CDR3nt: TGTGCCACCAGCAGAGAAACGGGAGAGCAGTACTTC; CDR3aa: CATSRETGEQYF
d_gene: TRBD2; abundance: NA; j_gene: TRBJ2-2; len: 18; v_gene: TRBV9; CDR3nt: TGTGCCAGCAGCGTCGCTCGGGGACTAGCGGGAGGGGCCGGGGAGCTGTTTTTT; CDR3aa: CASSVARGLAGGAGELFF
d_gene: TRBD1; abundance: NA; j_gene: TRBJ2-2; len: 14; v_gene: TRBV29-1; CDR3nt: TGCAGCGTGGGGGACAGGGGACGGACCGGGGAGCTGTTTTTT; CDR3aa: CSVGDRGRTGELFF
d_gene: TRBD2; abundance: NA; j_gene: TRBJ2-5; len: 13; v_gene: TRBV6-5; CDR3nt: TGTGCCAGCAGTCAAAGCGGGGGTCAGACCCAGTACTTC; CDR3aa: CASSQSGGQTQYF
d_gene: NA; abundance: NA; j_gene: TRBJ2-7; len: 18; v_gene: TRBV7-2; CDR3nt: TGTGCCAGCAGCTTAGATGGACTAACGGGAGCGAGCTCCTACGAGCAGTACTTC; CDR3aa: CASSLDGLTGASSYEQYF
d_gene: NA; abundance: NA; j_gene: TRBJ2-5; len: 12; v_gene: TRBV6-5; CDR3nt: TGTGCCAGCAGCCGCGTGGCTGAGACCCAGTACTTC; CDR3aa: CASSRVAETQYF
d_gene: TRBD1; abundance: NA; j_gene: TRBJ1-3; len: 14; v_gene: TRBV28; CDR3nt: TGTGCCAGCAGCCCTCGACAGGGTGGGTACACCATATATTTT; CDR3aa: CASSPRQGGYTIYF
d_gene: TRBD2; abundance: NA; j_gene: TRBJ2-5; len: 15; v_gene: TRBV7-3; CDR3nt: TGTGCCAGCAGCTTATCTAGCGGGGTAGGAGAGACCCAGTACTTC; CDR3aa: CASSLSSGVGETQYF
d_gene: NA; abundance: NA; j_gene: TRBJ2-5; len: 14; v_gene: TRBV27; CDR3nt: TGTGCCAGCAGACTGAGGCCTGACAGAGAGACCCAGTACTTC; CDR3aa: CASRLRPDRETQYF
d_gene: TRBD1; abundance: NA; j_gene: TRBJ2-3; len: 15; v_gene: TRBV5-1; CDR3nt: TGCGCCAGCAGCCCATGGGACAGCGACACAGATACGCAGTATTTT; CDR3aa: CASSPWDSDTDTQYF
d_gene: NA; abundance: once; j_gene: TRBJ1-2; len: 14; v_gene: TRBV5-1; CDR3nt: TGCGCCAGCAGTCCGGGCCCCTGGGGTGTTGGCTACACCTTC; CDR3aa: CASSPGPWGVGYTF